This passage covers 30 T cell receptor beta chains from one sample sequenced in a study of CD8+CD57+ T cells in acquired aplastic anemia. Genomic DNA provided the template from which TCR beta VDJ and CDR3 profiles were obtained. A single record per CDR3 protein comes from TCRdb applying MiXCR to the reads. The table shows about 210,000 distinct CDR3 sequences, with roughly 55% occurring only once. Material for sequencing was sorted CD4+, CD8+, or CD8+CD57+ T cells (not recorded which) from PBMCs. The receptors stem from a human donor in good health.

This clonotype appeared a few times. The chain is built from TRBV5-1 and TRBJ2-7; the D gene is possibly TRBD2 (5 bases). Germline-derived CDR1 and CDR2 are SGHRS and YFSETQ. This CDR3 has 14 residues. The V end was cut by 0 bases, the J end by 3 bases, with 10 bases between. The CDR3 spells CASSLGRVVYEQYF. The CDR3 coding sequence is TGCGCCAGCAGCTTGGGGCGGGTGGTCTACGAGCAGTACTTC.

The chain couples TRBV10-3 to TRBJ2-7, with 11 bases that match TRBD2. The CDR3 extends over 13 amino acids. The ends lost 4 bases at V and 5 bases at J; junction bases unmatched: 1. Germline V gives CDR1 ENHRY, CDR2 SYGVKD. The CDR3: CAISGGLADEQYF. The CDR3 nucleotides read TGTGCCATCAGTGGGGGACTAGCGGACGAGCAGTACTTC.

A single count supports this clonotype. The chain couples TRBV9 to TRBJ2-3, with 9 bases identical to TRBD2. The CDR3 is made up of 15 amino acids. V was clipped by 4 bases and J by 4 bases; unmatched bases: 7. Looked up from germline, CDR1 is SGDLS and CDR2 is YYNGEE. CDR3 loop: CASSLRGGAADTQYF. The CDR3 nucleotides read TGTGCCAGCAGCTTGCGCGGGGGGGCAGCAGATACGCAGTATTTT.

This chain links TRBV5-1 with TRBJ1-1; TRBD1 is a possible D gene (6 bases). The CDR3 is made up of 16 amino acids. Germline CDR1 and CDR2: SGHRS and YFSETQ. The ends were cut back, 4 bases at V and 0 bases at J, with 16 bases in the middle. The CDR3 DNA is TGCGCCAGCAGCAACGGACAGACCGCTTTGAACACTGAAGCTTTCTTT. This encodes CASSNGQTALNTEAFF.

The chain has TRBV7-9 and TRBJ1-5; D remains ambiguous. V was trimmed by 3 bases and J by 6 bases, leaving 9 bases between them. CDR3 length: 13 amino acids. The germline gives CDR1 SEHNR, CDR2 FQNEAQ (reference sequence). The CDR3 DNA reads TGTGCCAGCAGCTTCGGCCCTCCTCAGCCCCAGCATTTT. Translated, it gives CASSFGPPQPQHF.

This chain connects TRBV20-1 to TRBJ2-7; 10 bases line up with TRBD2. Unmatched junction bases numbered 4, after V lost 2 bases and J lost 0 bases. Germline values: CDR1 DFQATT, CDR2 SNEGSKA (reference sequence). This CDR3 comprises 15 residues. In DNA, the CDR3 is TGCAGTGCTAGACTAGCGGGAGCTACCTCCTACGAGCAGTACTTC. Protein product: CSARLAGATSYEQYF.

This clonotype was seen ten or more times. The chain carries TRBV6-6 and TRBJ2-1; D remains unclear. Germline CDR1 and CDR2: MNHNY and SVGAGI (reference sequence). The CDR3 loop spans 14 amino acids. V was shortened by 2 bases and J by 7 bases, with 12 bases between the two germline ends. In DNA, the CDR3 is TGTGCCAGCAGTTACAGTTCTCTAGGGAATGAGCAGTTCTTC. Amino acid sequence: CASSYSSLGNEQFF.

V usage is TRBV5-1 and J usage is TRBJ2-7; either TRBD1 or TRBD2 may fit D (5 bases each). V was trimmed by 7 bases and J by 2 bases, leaving 16 bases between them. This CDR3 has 14 residues. Germline V CDR1 and CDR2: SGHRS, YFSETQ. CDR3 in amino acids: CASSWDGKPYEQYF. In DNA, the CDR3 is TGCGCCAGCTCCTGGGACGGCAAGCCCTACGAGCAGTACTTC.

The table lists this clonotype with a few counts. The chain recombines TRBV20-1 with TRBJ2-7; D ambiguous. CDR1 is DFQATT and CDR2 is SNEGSKA in the germline V gene (reference sequence). The V end lost 5 bases, the J end lost 0 bases, and 11 bases lay between the germline ends. The CDR3 loop spans 13 amino acids. This CDR3 reads CSAPNSLSYEQYF. The CDR3 nucleotides read TGCAGTGCTCCCAACAGCCTCTCCTACGAGCAGTACTTC.

Concerning this clonotype itself: This may come from a read error, since a much larger clone is one base off. The chain employs TRBV4-1 and TRBJ2-1; 9 nucleotides match TRBD2. The CDR3 spans 15 residues. Per the germline V gene, CDR1 is MGHRA and CDR2 is YSYEKL. V shed 4 bases and J 7 bases; nucleotides not matched to a gene: 8. The CDR3 protein is CASSLSAGGSNEQFF. The CDR3 region has the DNA TGCGCCAGCAGCCTGTCAGCGGGGGGATCGAATGAGCAGTTCTTC.

This clonotype occurred many times. The chain links TRBV5-5 to TRBJ1-1; weak D call: TRBD1 (6 bases). V was clipped by 7 bases and J by 1 base, with 11 bases between them. CDR3 size: 13 residues. The germline CDR1 and CDR2 sequences are SGHKS and YYEKEE (reference sequence). CDR3 loop: CASQGGGNTEAFF. The CDR3 nucleotides read TGTGCCAGCCAAGGGGGGGGGAACACTGAAGCTTTCTTT.

This clonotype was recorded at least ten times. The genes are TRBV19 and TRBJ1-2, with D unclear. Germline V lookup: CDR1 LNHDA, CDR2 SQIVND (reference sequence). Trimming shortened V by 9 bases and J by 0 bases, and 14 bases separated the two germline ends. This CDR3 comprises 14 residues. CDR3 DNA sequence: TGTGCCAGCAGCCCGGCAGTCTCTAACTATGGCTACACCTTC. Encoded protein: CASSPAVSNYGYTF.

This chain uses TRBV7-2 with TRBJ2-1; no reliable D call. The CDR3 extends over 14 amino acids. V lost 1 base, J lost 5 bases, and 9 bases lay in between. The germline CDR1 and CDR2 sequences are SGHTA and FQGNSA. CDR3 sequence: CASSLVPRNNEQFF. CDR3 coding DNA: TGTGCCAGCAGCTTAGTCCCTAGAAACAATGAGCAGTTCTTC.

The rearrangement joins TRBV24-1 to TRBJ1-2; D may be TRBD1 (6 bases). CDR3 length: 15 residues. Germline values: CDR1 KGHDR, CDR2 SFDVKD. Between the trimmed V and J ends, which lost 7 bases and 1 base, there was a span of 15 bases. The CDR3 region is CATSKSGARNYGYTF. For the CDR3, the DNA is TGTGCCACCAGCAAGTCGGGGGCCCGTAACTATGGCTACACCTTC.

This clonotype was detected a few times. The rearrangement uses TRBV28 and TRBJ2-1; 11 bases are a match to TRBD2. Per the germline V gene, CDR1 is MDHEN and CDR2 is SYDVKM. The CDR3 contains 16 residues. V shed 4 bases, J shed 2 bases, and the junction held 4 bases outside the gene matches. Written as DNA, the CDR3 is TGTGCCAGCAGTTCCCTTAGCGGGGGGGCCTACAATGAGCAGTTCTTC. The encoded protein is CASSSLSGGAYNEQFF.

This chain connects TRBV20-1 to TRBJ2-1; D may match TRBD1 or TRBD2 (5 bases each). V lost 1 base and J lost 14, with 15 bases in between. The germline CDR1 and CDR2 sequences are DFQATT and SNEGSKA (reference sequence). CDR3 length: 12 amino acids. This chain's CDR3 is CSARARPGTKFF. The CDR3 DNA reads TGCAGTGCTAGAGCCCGACCCGGGACCAAGTTCTTC.

Concerning this clonotype: A much larger clone differs from this one at a single base, so this may be a read error. The V call is TRBV9, the J call TRBJ2-3; D unresolved. The germline gives CDR1 SGDLS, CDR2 YYNGEE. The CDR3 totals 11 residues. The CDR3 DNA sequence: TGTGCCTGCAGCGTTTCAGATACGCAGTATTTT. Residues: CACSVSDTQYF.

The chain uses TRBV2 and TRBJ2-7, with D possibly matching TRBD1 (6 bases). This CDR3 spans 13 amino acids. Germline V CDR1 and CDR2: SNHLY, FYNNEI. Trimming stripped 5 bases from V and 5 bases from J, with 13 bases between. CDR3 protein: CASSLSRGHEQYF. Here the CDR3 DNA reads TGTGCCAGCAGTTTATCCAGGGGCCACGAGCAGTACTTC.

In this sample, this clonotype turned up many times. The chain uses TRBV4-1 and TRBJ1-5; D remains ambiguous. V shed 0 bases and J shed 3 bases, with 12 bases lying between them. This CDR3 is built from 16 residues. Germline CDR1 is MGHRA and CDR2 is YSYEKL. The CDR3 DNA is TGCGCCAGCAGCCAAGATCGAGGGTCAGTCAATCAGCCCCAGCATTTT. This sequence encodes CASSQDRGSVNQPQHF.

This clonotype was seen many times. The chain joins TRBV12-3 or TRBV12-4 to TRBJ2-5; 9 nucleotides align to TRBD1. J was trimmed by 5 bases and V by 5 bases; bases with no gene match: 9. CDR3 size: 15 residues. CDR3 nucleotides: TGTGCCAGCAGTCAAACACGGGACAGGGATGAGACCCAGTACTTC. Its translation is CASSQTRDRDETQYF.

The chain carries TRBV15 and TRBJ1-1; D gene unclear. Trimming took off 0 bases at V and 6 bases at J, with 5 bases between the two ends. CDR1 and CDR2 (germline): LNHNV, YYDKDF (reference sequence). This CDR3 has 12 residues. This CDR3 reads CATSRDWAEAFF. The CDR3 bases are TGTGCCACCAGCAGAGATTGGGCTGAAGCTTTCTTT. The entire variable domain, with the rest obtained from reference TRBV15 and TRBJ1-1, is as follows: DAMVIQNPRYQVTQFGKPVTLSCSQTLNHNVMYWYQQKSSQAPKLLFHYYDKDFNNEADTPDNFQSRRPNTSFCFLDIRSPGLGDTAMYLCATSRDWAEAFFGQGTRLTVV.

This sequence joins TRBV7-9 and TRBJ2-7; D remains ambiguous. CDR3 length equals 14 residues. Germline-derived CDR1 and CDR2 are SEHNR and FQNEAQ (reference sequence). The germline V and J ends were trimmed by 8 bases and 5 bases, with 19 bases remaining between them. This CDR3 is CASGGSRPINEQYF. The CDR3 coding sequence is TGTGCCAGCGGTGGGTCGAGGCCGATCAACGAGCAGTACTTC.

The chain joins TRBV20-1 to TRBJ2-1; 13 bases map to TRBD2. This CDR3 comprises 16 residues. From germline, CDR1 is DFQATT and CDR2 SNEGSKA (reference sequence). J was trimmed by 7 bases and V by 0 bases; bases with no gene match: 6. The CDR3, as DNA: TGCAGTGCTAGAGACCTGACTAGCGGGAGGTGGAATGAGCAGTTCTTC. This encodes CSARDLTSGRWNEQFF.

The chain has TRBV7-6 and TRBJ2-1, with TRBD2 identical over 14 bases. V shed 2 bases, J shed 9 bases, and the junction held 6 bases outside the gene matches. CDR3 length: 16 amino acids. CDR1 and CDR2 from the germline V gene are SGHVS and FNYEAQ. The CDR3 is CASSLSGTSGSVEQFF. For the CDR3, the DNA is TGTGCCAGCAGCTTATCCGGGACTAGCGGGAGTGTTGAGCAGTTCTTC.

The chain employs TRBV29-1 and TRBJ2-5; tentatively, D is TRBD2 (6 bases). V was cut by 4 bases and J by 1 base, with 7 bases left in between. CDR1 SQVTM and CDR2 ANQGSEA come from the germline V gene. The CDR3 is 12 residues long. The CDR3 nucleotides read TGCAGCGTTGGGGGACTCCAAGAGACCCAGTACTTC. Protein: CSVGGLQETQYF. Supplemented by reference TRBV29-1 and TRBJ2-5, the full variable domain reads SAVISQKPSRDICQRGTSLTIQCQVDSQVTMMFWYRQQPGQSLTLIATANQGSEATYESGFVIDKFPISRPNLTFSTLTVSNMSPEDSSIYLCSVGGLQETQYFGPGTRLLVL.

The CDR3 sequence: CASSKGDPGTQYF. In nucleotides, the CDR3 is TGTGCCAGCAGCAAAGGGGACCCGGGGACCCAGTACTTC. The genes are TRBV7-9 and TRBJ2-5, with D perhaps TRBD1 or TRBD2 (5 bases each). The CDR3 totals 13 residues. CDR1 is SEHNR, CDR2 FQNEAQ, per germline (reference sequence). Trimming cost V 5 bases and J 7 bases, with 14 bases left between them. The full variable domain, with the rest looked up from reference TRBV7-9 and TRBJ2-5, is DTGVSQNPRHKITKRGQNVTFRCDPISEHNRLYWYRQTLGQGPEFLTYFQNEAQLEKSRLLSDRFSAERPKGSFSTLEIQRTEQGDSAMYLCASSKGDPGTQYFGPGTRLLVL.

The chain couples TRBV29-1 to TRBJ2-5; D is perhaps TRBD1 or TRBD2 (5 bases each). Per the germline V gene, CDR1 is SQVTM and CDR2 is ANQGSEA. The CDR3 loop spans 14 amino acids. Between the trimmed V and J ends, which lost 8 bases and 1 base, there was a span of 17 bases. The CDR3 nucleotides are TGCAGCACTTCCAGGGTAGGGAGCCAAGAGACCCAGTACTTC. This gives the protein CSTSRVGSQETQYF.

This sequence joins TRBV7-9 and TRBJ1-1, with 9 bases fitting TRBD1. The CDR3 consists of 15 residues. CDR1 is SEHNR and CDR2 is FQNEAQ in the germline V gene (reference sequence). Germline trimming cut 5 bases from V and 1 base from J; bases unmatched to any gene: 5. The CDR3 loop reads CASSGGDRANTEAFF. CDR3 bases: TGTGCCAGCAGCGGTGGGGACAGGGCGAACACTGAAGCTTTCTTT. Full variable domain (outside the CDR3, taken from reference TRBV7-9 and TRBJ1-1): DTGVSQNPRHKITKRGQNVTFRCDPISEHNRLYWYRQTLGQGPEFLTYFQNEAQLEKSRLLSDRFSAERPKGSFSTLEIQRTEQGDSAMYLCASSGGDRANTEAFFGQGTRLTVV.

J is TRBJ2-7 and V is TRBV19, with 7 bases fitting TRBD1. This CDR3 is 14 amino acids long. Trimming removed 4 bases from V and 2 bases from J; junction bases left unmatched: 5. Germline V gene data show CDR1 as LNHDA and CDR2 as SQIVND (reference sequence). The CDR3 region is CASSTPGQPYEQYF. As DNA, the CDR3 is TGTGCCAGTAGTACCCCGGGACAGCCCTACGAGCAGTACTTC. Full variable domain (missing parts from reference TRBV19 and TRBJ2-7): DGGITQSPKYLFRKEGQNVTLSCEQNLNHDAMYWYRQDPGQGLRLIYYSQIVNDFQKGDIAEGYSVSREKKESFPLTVTSAQKNPTAFYLCASSTPGQPYEQYFGPGTRLTVT.

This chain connects TRBV2 to TRBJ2-7, with D maybe TRBD2 (6 bases). Trimming took 1 base from V and 0 from J, leaving 10 bases between them. Germline lookup yields CDR1 SNHLY and CDR2 FYNNEI. The length of the CDR3 is 15 residues. CDR3 nucleotides: TGTGCCAGCAGTGAAGGCCGCGGGGTCTCCTACGAGCAGTACTTC. This translates into CASSEGRGVSYEQYF.